Sequencing of this T cell receptor beta chain was carried out in a study of control samples from healthy donors and cancer patients. Measured with immunoSEQ multiplex PCR; TCRdb has only the in-frame clones, and not every one. Seen here are about 44,000 clones, around 87% observed once, and the top ten hold roughly 10%. This CDR3 is built from 15 residues. The germline CDR1 and CDR2 sequences are LNHDA and SQIVND (reference sequence). Trimming removed 2 bases from V and 2 bases from J; junction bases left unmatched: 1. The sample was PBMCs. The chain carries TRBV19 and TRBJ1-3; TRBD1 matches at 9 bases. This sequence originates from a woman in her sixties with lung cancer. The CDR3 region has the DNA TGTGCCAGTAGTATAACAGGGGGCGCTGGAAACACCATATATTTT. The encoded protein is CASSITGGAGNTIYF. The full variable domain, its missing parts supplied by reference TRBV19 and TRBJ1-3, is DGGITQSPKYLFRKEGQNVTLSCEQNLNHDAMYWYRQDPGQGLRLIYYSQIVNDFQKGDIAEGYSVSREKKESFPLTVTSAQKNPTAFYLCASSITGGAGNTIYFGEGSWLTVV.